A single T cell receptor beta chain is shown here with its context. Its antigen is not known. Each TCR beta library was made by quantitative 5'-RACE that incorporated molecular barcodes. Each CDR3 protein is one row after TCRdb ran MiXCR on the 5' RACE reads. The top ten clones hold over 7% of a sample with around 150,000 distinct CDR3 sequences, about 18% of them seen once. These data are taken from a study of CD8 T cells in ankylosing spondylitis. Overall study findings and caveats: Disease-linked clones bore a CD8+ phenotype and were relatively rare in peripheral blood. Reportedly, significant enrichment of disease-linked clones occurred in matched ankylosing spondylitis synovial fluid. Made up of eight highly homologous variants, a TCR beta motif appeared characteristic of ankylosing spondylitis blood.

This CDR3 comprises 16 residues. Trimming removed 4 bases from V and 4 bases from J; junction bases left unmatched: 7. Germline CDR1 and CDR2: MNHEY and SVGAGI. The chain uses TRBV6-5 and TRBJ2-3; 11 nucleotides agree with TRBD1. Sequenced: blood, either unsorted or a sorted T cell fraction (not recorded which). This TCR was recovered from a male donor with ankylosing spondylitis or in good health (not recorded which). CDR3 DNA sequence: TGTGCCAGCAGTTCCAGGACAGGGGGCTCTGCAGATACGCAGTATTTT. This encodes CASSSRTGGSADTQYF.